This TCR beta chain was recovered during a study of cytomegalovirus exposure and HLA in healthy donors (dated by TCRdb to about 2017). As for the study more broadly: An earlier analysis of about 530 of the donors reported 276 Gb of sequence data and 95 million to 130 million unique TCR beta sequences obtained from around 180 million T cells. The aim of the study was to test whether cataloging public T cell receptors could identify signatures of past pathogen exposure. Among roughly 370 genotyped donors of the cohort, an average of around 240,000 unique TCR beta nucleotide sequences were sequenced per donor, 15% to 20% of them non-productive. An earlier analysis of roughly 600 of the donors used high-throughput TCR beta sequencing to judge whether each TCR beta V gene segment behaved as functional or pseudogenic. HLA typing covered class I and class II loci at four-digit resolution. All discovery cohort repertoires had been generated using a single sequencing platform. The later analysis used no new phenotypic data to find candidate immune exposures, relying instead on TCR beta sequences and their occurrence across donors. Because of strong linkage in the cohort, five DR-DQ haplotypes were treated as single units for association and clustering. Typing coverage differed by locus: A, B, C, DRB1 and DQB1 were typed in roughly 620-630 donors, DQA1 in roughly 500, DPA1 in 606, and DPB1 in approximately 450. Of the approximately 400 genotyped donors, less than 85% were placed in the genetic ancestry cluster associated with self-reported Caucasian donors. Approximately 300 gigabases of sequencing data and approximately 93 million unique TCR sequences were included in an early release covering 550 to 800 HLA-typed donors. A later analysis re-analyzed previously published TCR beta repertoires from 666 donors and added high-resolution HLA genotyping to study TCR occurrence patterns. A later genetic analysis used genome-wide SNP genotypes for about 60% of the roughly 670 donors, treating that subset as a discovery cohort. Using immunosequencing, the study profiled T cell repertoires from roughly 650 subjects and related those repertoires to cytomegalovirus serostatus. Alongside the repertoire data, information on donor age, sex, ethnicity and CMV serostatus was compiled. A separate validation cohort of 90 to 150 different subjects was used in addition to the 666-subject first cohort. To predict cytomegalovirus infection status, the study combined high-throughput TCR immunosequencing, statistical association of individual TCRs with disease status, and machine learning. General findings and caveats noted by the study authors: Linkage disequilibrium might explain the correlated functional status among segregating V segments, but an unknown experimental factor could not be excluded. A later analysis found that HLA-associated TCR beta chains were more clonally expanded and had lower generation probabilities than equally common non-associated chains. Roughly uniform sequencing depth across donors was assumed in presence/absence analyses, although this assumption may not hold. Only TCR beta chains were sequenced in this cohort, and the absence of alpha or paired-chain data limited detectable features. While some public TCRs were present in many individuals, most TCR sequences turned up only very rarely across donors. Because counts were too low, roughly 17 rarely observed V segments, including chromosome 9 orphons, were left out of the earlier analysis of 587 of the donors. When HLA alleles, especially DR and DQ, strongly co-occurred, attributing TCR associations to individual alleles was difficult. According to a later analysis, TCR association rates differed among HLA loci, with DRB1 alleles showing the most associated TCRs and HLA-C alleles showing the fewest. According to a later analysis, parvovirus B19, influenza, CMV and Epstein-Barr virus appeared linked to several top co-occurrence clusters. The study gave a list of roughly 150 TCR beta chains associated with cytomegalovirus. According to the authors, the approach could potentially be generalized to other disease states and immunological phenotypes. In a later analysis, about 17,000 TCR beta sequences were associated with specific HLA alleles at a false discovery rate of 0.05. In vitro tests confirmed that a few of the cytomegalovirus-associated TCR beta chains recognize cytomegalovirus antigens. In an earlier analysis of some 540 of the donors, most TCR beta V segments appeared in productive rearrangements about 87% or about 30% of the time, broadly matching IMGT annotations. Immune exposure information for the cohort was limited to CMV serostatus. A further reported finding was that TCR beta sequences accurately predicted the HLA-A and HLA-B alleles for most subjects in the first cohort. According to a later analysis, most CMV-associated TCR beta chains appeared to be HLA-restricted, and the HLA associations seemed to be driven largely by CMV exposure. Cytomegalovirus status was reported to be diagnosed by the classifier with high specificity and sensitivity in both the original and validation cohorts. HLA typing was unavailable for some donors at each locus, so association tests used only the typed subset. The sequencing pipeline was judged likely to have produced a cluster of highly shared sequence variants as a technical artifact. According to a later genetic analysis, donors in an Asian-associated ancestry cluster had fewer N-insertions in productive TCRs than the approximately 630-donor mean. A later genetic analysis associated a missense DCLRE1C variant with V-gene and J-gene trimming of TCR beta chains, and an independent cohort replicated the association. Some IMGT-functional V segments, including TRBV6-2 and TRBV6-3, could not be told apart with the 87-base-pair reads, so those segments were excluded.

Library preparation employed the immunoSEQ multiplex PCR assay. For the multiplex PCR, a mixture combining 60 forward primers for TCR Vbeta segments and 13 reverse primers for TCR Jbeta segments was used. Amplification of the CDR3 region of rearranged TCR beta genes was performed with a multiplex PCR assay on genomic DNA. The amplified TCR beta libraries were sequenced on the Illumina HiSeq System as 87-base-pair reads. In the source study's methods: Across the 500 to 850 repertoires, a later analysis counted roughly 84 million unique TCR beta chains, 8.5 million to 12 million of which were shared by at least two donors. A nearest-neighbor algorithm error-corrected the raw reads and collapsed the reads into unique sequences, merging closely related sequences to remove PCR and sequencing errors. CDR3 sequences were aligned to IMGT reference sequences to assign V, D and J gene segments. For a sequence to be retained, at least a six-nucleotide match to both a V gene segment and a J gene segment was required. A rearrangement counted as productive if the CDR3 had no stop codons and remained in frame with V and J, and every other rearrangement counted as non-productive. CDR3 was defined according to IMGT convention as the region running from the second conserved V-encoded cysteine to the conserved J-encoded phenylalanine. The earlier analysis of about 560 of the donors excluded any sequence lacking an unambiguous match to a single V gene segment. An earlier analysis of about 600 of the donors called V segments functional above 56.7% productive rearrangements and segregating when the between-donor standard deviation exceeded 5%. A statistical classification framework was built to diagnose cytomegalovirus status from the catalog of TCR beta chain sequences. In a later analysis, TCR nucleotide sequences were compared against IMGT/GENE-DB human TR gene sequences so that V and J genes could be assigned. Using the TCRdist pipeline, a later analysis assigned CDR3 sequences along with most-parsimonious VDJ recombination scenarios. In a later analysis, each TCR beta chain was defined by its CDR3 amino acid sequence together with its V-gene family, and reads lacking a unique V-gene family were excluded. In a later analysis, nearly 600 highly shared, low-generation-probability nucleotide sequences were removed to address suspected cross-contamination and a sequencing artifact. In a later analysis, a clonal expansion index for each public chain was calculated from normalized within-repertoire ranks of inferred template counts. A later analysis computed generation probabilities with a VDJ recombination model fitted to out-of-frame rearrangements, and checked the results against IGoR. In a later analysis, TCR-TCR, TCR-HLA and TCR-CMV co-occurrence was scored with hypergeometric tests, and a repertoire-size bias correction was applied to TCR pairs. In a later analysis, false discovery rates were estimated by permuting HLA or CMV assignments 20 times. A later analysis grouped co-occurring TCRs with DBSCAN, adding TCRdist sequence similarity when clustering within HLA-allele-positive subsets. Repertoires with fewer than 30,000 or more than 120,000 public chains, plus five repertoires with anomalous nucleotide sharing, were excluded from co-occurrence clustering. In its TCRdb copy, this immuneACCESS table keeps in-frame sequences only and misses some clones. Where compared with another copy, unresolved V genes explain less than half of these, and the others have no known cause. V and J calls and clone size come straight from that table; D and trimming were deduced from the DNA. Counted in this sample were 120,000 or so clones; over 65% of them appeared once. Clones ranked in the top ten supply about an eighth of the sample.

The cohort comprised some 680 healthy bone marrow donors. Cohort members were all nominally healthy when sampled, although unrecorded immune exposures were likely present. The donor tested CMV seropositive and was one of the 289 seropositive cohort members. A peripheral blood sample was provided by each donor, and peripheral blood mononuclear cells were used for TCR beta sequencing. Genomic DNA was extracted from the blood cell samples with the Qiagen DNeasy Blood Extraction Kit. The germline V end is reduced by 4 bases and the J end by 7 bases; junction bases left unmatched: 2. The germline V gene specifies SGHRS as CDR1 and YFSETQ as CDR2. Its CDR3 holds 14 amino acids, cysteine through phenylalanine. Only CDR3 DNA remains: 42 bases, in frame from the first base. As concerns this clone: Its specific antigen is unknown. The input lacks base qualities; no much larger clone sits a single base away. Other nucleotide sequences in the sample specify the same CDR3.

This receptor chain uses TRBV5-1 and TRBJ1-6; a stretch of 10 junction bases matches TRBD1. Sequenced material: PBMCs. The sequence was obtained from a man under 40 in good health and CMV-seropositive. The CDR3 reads CASSADRGNSPLHF. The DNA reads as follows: TGCGCCAGCAGCGCGGACAGGGGGAATTCACCCCTCCACTTT.